This is a list of T cell receptor beta chains from one sample in a study of neoadjuvant anti-PD-1 for oral cavity cancer. Profiling relied on immunoSEQ multiplex PCR, and the TCRdb table lists in-frame clones only, not all of them. The sample carries 14,000 to 15,000 clones, 55% to 75% recorded once. The sequencing here drew on PBMCs, taken before nivolumab (anti-PD-1) treatment. The receptors derive from a person between 35 and 79 years old with oral cavity squamous cell carcinoma. Each CDR3 is given with its conserved first and last residue.

v_gene,j_gene,CDR3aa
TRBV28,TRBJ2-1,CASSLVRGGNEQFF
TRBV7-2,TRBJ2-7,CASSLVQGTYEQYF
TRBV5-4,TRBJ2-7,CASSPELGQTSYEQYF
TRBV20-1,TRBJ2-3,CSARPTDTQYF
TRBV7-8,TRBJ1-3,CASSLMGPQQGGNTIYF
TRBV5-4,TRBJ2-6,CASSQARGSGGANVLTF
TRBV4-1,TRBJ1-1,CASSQEPRQGYVMNTEAFF
TRBV10-3,TRBJ2-3,CAISESSRGPDTQYF
TRBV5-1,TRBJ1-1,CASSFSGTGSTSVTEAFF
TRBV10-2,TRBJ2-1,CASSAGGLGYNNEQFF
TRBV5-5,TRBJ1-1,CASTDREKAFF
TRBV5-1,TRBJ1-1,CASTLSQTPNTEAFF
TRBV6-4,TRBJ2-2,CASSEQGFGTGELFF
TRBV7-6,TRBJ1-1,CASSSRYSRNTEAFF
TRBV7-9,TRBJ1-1,CASSLVVLNTEAFF
TRBV11-1,TRBJ2-7,CASSHGQGSSEQYF
TRBV6-5,TRBJ2-7,CASSSSPSGRRYEQYF
TRBV19,TRBJ1-4,CASSIRQGGEKLFF
TRBV11-2,TRBJ2-2,CASRPNTGELFF
TRBV10-3,TRBJ2-2,CAISEGHFTGELFF
TRBV5-1,TRBJ1-1,CASSLGSRVSTEAFF
TRBV10-2,TRBJ1-2,CASGDRVSRWGYTF
TRBV6-1,TRBJ2-5,CASSEVGVGETQYF
TRBV5-4,TRBJ2-2,CASSEGYGQGLSTGELFF
TRBV11-2,TRBJ1-2,CASSLVEGAVGRYGYTF
TRBV5-6,TRBJ2-7,CASSDPQPGGEQYF
TRBV5-6,TRBJ1-1,CASSLGGITEAFF
TRBV5-1,TRBJ2-7,CASSGGDRRDEQYF
TRBV7-9,TRBJ1-4,CASSVSQGYNEKLFF
TRBV10-3,TRBJ2-5,CAISFGSEETQYF
TRBV2,TRBJ2-4,CASSGDSGSYIQYF
TRBV6-5,TRBJ1-1,CASTLTGRTEAFF
TRBV21-1,TRBJ2-1,CASSKDASGWYNEQFF
TRBV9,TRBJ1-5,CASSVGEGRGQPQHF
TRBV27,TRBJ2-3,CASREGLSTDTQYF
TRBV9,TRBJ2-3,CASSALTPYADTQYF
TRBV7-6,TRBJ2-5,CASSLRTGTRETQYF
TRBV9,TRBJ1-4,CASSEGTGTTNEKLFF
TRBV5-1,TRBJ1-2,CASSPGQPGGYTF
TRBV5-1,TRBJ1-6,CASSGGTGDSTLHF
TRBV2,TRBJ2-5,CASRGGETQYF
TRBV29-1,TRBJ2-3,CSVDRPQGTDTQYF
TRBV7-8,TRBJ2-2,CASSLMTAGYTGELFF
TRBV10-3,TRBJ2-3,CAISGASTTDTQYF
TRBV9,TRBJ2-2,CASSVGGTSISGELFF
TRBV5-6,TRBJ1-5,CASSLPDQPQHF
TRBV15,TRBJ1-1,CATSRDPWGSEAFF